The present TCR beta chain was sequenced within a study of T-cell memory formation after mild COVID-19. Findings and caveats of the study: Day 15 to 85 contracting clones showed balanced CD4/CD8; day 15 to 37 expanders favored CD4+.

The 5'RACE method, run with constant-segment primers, produced TCR alpha and TCR beta cDNA libraries (carrying sample barcodes and UMIs). A single record per CDR3 protein comes from TCRdb applying MiXCR to the 5' RACE reads. The profile shows tens of thousands of distinct CDR3 sequences, about 6.7% of them singletons. For this clonotype: Its antigen is not identified.

V lost 1 base to trimming and J lost 1 base, with 14 bases between them. Germline-derived CDR1 and CDR2 are MGHRA and YSYEKL. The CDR3 loop spans 17 amino acids. This clonotype was obtained from an adult who had mild COVID-19 (a few samples of this study predate the infection). Cell type and time point are not known. The V gene is TRBV4-1, the J gene TRBJ2-4; D is tentatively TRBD1 or TRBD2 (5 bases each). Input material: PBMCs or a T cell subset sorted from them (not recorded which). CDR3: CASSQGLLWGAKNIQYF. In DNA form, the CDR3 reads TGCGCCAGCAGCCAAGGACTTTTGTGGGGGGCCAAAAACATTCAGTACTTC.